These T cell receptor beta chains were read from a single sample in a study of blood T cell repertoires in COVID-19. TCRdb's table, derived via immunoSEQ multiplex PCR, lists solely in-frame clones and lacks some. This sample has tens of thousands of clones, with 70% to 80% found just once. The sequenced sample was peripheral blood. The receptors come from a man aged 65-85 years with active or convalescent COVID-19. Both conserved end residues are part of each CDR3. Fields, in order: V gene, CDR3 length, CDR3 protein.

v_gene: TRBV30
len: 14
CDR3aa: CAWGREVDSYEQYF

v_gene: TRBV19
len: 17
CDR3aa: CASSRQGAAGNTGELFF

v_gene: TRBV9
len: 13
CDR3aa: CASSVGQGSGYTF

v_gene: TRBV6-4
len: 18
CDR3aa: CASSDSGLAGGYYYEQYF

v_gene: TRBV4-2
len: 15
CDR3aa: CASSQDRSTGNTIYF

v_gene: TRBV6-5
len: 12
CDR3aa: CASLSFGSPLHF

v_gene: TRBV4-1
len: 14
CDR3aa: CASSLGLGGEPQHF

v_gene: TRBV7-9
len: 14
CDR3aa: CASSLSGDSEKLFF

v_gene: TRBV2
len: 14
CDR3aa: CATMPGLRPHGYTF

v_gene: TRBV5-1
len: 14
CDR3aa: CASSNPSGQETQYF

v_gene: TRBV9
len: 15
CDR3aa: CASSATGTSDTEAFF

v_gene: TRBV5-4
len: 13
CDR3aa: CASSLGRGETQYF

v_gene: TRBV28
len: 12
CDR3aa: CASSKLTDTQYF

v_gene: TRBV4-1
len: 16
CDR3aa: CASSHETAYRAYGYTF

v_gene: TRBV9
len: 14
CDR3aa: CASSDGQAGEKLFF

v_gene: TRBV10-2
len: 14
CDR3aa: CASSTGQGVHEQFF

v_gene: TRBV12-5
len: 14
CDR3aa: CASGPLLPSNEQFF

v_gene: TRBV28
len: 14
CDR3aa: CASSFPLPDYGYTF

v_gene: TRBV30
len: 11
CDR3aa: CAWSTGQPQHF

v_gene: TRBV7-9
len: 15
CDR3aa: CASRPGVYDNEKLFF

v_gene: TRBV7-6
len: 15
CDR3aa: CASSLVADSNYGYTF

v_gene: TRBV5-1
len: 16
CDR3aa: CASSLWTGKGQETQYF

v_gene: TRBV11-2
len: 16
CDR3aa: CASSFRGDRGYSPLHF

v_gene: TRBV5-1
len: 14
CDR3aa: CASRDGVAGSPLHF

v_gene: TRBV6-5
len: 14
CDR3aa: CASRAFNGYTEAFF

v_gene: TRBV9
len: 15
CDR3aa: CASSASLFRDTEAFF

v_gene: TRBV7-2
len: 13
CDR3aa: CASSRNTGGEQYF

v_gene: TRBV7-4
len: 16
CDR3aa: CASSFPSAVSTDTQYF

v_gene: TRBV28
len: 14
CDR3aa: CASSRASGGDTQYF

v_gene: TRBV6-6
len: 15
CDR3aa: CASSDIQGGNQPQHF

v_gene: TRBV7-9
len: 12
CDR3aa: CASSSTGVGYTF

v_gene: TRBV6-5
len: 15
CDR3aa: CASSARGMGTDTQYF

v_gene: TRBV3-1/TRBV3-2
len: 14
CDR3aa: CASSQGHKNQPQHF

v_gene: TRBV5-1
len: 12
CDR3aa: CASSLTGYEQYF

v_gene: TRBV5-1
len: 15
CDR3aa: CASSLAGGPWWEQYF

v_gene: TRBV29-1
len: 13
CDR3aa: CSVDFSRTGEAFF

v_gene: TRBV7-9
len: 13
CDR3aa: CASSLDSFGEAFF

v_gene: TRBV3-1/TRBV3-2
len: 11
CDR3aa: CASSLNNEQFF

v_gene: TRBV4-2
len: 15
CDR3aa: CASSQDFQDNEKLFF

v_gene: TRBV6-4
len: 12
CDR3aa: CASSDSGAEQFF

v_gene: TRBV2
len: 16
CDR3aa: CASSVWSGISNQPQHF

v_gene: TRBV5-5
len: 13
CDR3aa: CASSWKRGNEQFF

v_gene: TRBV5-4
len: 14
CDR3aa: CASSLSGGGKEQYF

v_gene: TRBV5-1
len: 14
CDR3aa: CASSMGQGFHGYTF

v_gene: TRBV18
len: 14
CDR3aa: CASSPPGTGNTIYF

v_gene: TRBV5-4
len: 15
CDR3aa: CASSLDHHSSYEQYF

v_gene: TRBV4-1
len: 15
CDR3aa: CASSQARTGWNEQFF

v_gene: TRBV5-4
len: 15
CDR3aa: CASSHSGGDTYGYTF

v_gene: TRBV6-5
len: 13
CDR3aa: CASSLGQSTEAFF

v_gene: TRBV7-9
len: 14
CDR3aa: CASTLGNVNSPLHF

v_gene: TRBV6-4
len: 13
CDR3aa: CASRAGSNQPQHF

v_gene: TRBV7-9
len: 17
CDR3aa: CASSLRPGLASPDTQYF